This entry features one T cell receptor (beta chain) sequence. There is no known antigen for this receptor. Nothing much larger sits one base from this clone, and base qualities are not available. The sample comes from a study of T cell responses to AZD1222 COVID-19 vaccine (dated by TCRdb to the early 2020s). Study-wide context: A total of 233 trial participants underwent TCR sequencing, of whom roughly 210 had received two doses of AZD1222 and roughly 26 had received two doses of the MenACWY control vaccine. Enrollment into the trials was organized by age into subgroups of 18-55, 56-69 and 70-plus years, and those subgroups contained roughly 160, 29 and 62 TCR-sequenced participants, respectively. On the study overall, not on this receptor specifically: Participants were mostly white British, with more females than males. The authors suggested clonal diversity may have been underestimated. Because no samples from the day 14 peak response were available, repertoires could be characterized only after the peak T cell response. Conclusions about previously exposed vaccinees were limited because only a handful of AZD1222 recipients were SARS-CoV-2 seropositive at baseline. The whole spike protein was spanned by vaccine-associated CD4 TCRs, and dominant responses were seen in regions 160-218 and 743-854. The 56-69-year group was small, and its depth increase did not reach significance, likely because of low power. Nearly half of unique spike-specific TCRs reportedly recognized epitopes outside regions mutated in the B.1.351 and B.1.1.7 variants. Spike-specific TCR breadth and depth rose significantly after two AZD1222 doses compared with day 0 and with MenACWY recipients.

Taken with the paper, the label for time point translates to: baseline before first vaccination. The treatment or condition label for this specimen denotes: meningococcal conjugate vaccine given as trial control. The vaccinee samples were drawn from two UK trials, COV001 and COV002, one of which was a single-blind randomized controlled phase 2/3 trial testing AZD1222 (ChAdOx1 nCoV-19) in healthy adults. For TCRbeta chain sequencing, PBMC samples from trial participants were taken at day 0 and at day 28 after the second dose. The CDR3 regions of human TCRbeta chains were analyzed by immunosequencing. Per the source publication's procedure: TCRs in the repertoires were matched against a reference library of SARS-CoV-2-specific TCRs that had been generated with the MIRA antigen-specificity platform. Breadth was defined as the fraction of unique TCRs that were SARS-CoV-2-associated, and depth was defined as the fraction of total T cells that were SARS-CoV-2-associated. Using the MIRA data, each spike-specific TCR was mapped to the spike region that the TCR reacts to and placed in a CD4 or CD8 class. Log10-transformed breadth and depth values were compared by one-way ANOVA with Sidak's multiple comparisons tests. This immuneACCESS table, as held by TCRdb, lists in-frame sequences with V and J called but not all clones. Of the missing ones, under half trace to an unresolved V gene in checked studies; the others have no known cause. V, J and clone size derive from that table, while D and trimming were established from the DNA sequence. Across this sample there are under 200,000 clones, with about 91% seen only once. Roughly 4.5% of the sample belongs to the ten largest clones.

This material consisted of peripheral blood, taken on day 0 of MenACWY control vaccination. This TCR came from an adult in good health.

The DNA reads TGTGCCAGCAGCTTAGAACTGAGCGCTACGCAGTATTTT. Its product reads: CASSLELSATQYF. The receptor chain draws on TRBV7-9 and TRBJ2-3; there is no confident call for the D gene. The CDR3, from cysteine to phenylalanine, totals 13 residues. The sequence is cut down to CDR3 DNA, 39 bases in frame from base 1. CDR1 and CDR2 (SEHNR, FQNEAQ) derive from the germline V gene (reference sequence). V is clipped by 1 base and J by 8 bases, and the sequence between their germline boundaries is 10 bases long.